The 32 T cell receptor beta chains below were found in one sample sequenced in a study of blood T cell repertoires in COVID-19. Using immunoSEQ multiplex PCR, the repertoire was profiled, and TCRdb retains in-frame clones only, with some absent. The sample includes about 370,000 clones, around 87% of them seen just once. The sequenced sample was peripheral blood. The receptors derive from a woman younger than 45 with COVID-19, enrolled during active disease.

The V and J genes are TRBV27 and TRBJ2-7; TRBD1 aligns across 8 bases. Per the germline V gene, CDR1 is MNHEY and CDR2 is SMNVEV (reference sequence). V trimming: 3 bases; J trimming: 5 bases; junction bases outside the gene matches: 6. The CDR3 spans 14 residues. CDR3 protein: CASSFIQGGDEQYF. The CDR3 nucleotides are TGTGCCAGCAGTTTTATACAGGGGGGTGACGAGCAGTACTTC.

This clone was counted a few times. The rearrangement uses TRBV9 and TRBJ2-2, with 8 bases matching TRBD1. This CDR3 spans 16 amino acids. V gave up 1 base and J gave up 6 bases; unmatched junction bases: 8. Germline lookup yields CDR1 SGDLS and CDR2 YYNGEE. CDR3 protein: CASSVSQGAMAGELFF. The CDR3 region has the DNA TGTGCCAGCAGCGTAAGTCAGGGGGCGATGGCCGGGGAGCTGTTTTTT.

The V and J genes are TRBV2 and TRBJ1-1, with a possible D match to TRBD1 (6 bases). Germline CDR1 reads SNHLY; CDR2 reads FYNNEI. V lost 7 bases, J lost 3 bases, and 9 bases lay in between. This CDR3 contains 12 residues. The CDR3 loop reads CASKQGYTEAFF. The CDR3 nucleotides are TGTGCCAGCAAGCAGGGGTACACTGAAGCTTTCTTT.

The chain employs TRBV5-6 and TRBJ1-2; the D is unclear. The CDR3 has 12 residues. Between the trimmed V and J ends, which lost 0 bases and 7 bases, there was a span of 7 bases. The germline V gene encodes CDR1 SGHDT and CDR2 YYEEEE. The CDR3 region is CASSLGAPGYTF. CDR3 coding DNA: TGTGCCAGCAGCTTGGGAGCCCCTGGCTACACCTTC.

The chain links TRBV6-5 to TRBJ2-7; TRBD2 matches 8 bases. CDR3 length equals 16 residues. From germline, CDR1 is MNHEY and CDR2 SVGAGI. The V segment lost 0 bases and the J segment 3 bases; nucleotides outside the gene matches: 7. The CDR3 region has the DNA TGTGCCAGCAGTTACTCGTCCAGCGGGAGCAGCTACGAGCAGTACTTC. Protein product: CASSYSSSGSSYEQYF.

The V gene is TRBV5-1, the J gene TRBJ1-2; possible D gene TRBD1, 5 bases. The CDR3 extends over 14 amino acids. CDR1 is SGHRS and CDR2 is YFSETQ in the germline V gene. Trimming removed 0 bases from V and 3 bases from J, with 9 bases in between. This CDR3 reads CASSLAGGDYGYTF. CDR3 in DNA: TGCGCCAGCAGCTTGGCCGGGGGGGACTATGGCTACACCTTC.

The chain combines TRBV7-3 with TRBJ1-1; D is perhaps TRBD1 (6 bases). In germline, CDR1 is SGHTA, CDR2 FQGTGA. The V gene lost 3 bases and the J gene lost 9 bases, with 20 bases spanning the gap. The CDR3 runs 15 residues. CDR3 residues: CASSFTATGPDKAFF. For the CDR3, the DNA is TGTGCCAGCAGCTTTACAGCCACAGGGCCCGATAAAGCTTTCTTT. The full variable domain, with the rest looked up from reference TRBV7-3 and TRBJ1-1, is GAGVSQTPSNKVTEKGKYVELRCDPISGHTALYWYRQSLGQGPEFLIYFQGTGAADDSGLPNDRFFAVRPEGSVSTLKIQRTERGDSAVYLCASSFTATGPDKAFFGQGTRLTVV.

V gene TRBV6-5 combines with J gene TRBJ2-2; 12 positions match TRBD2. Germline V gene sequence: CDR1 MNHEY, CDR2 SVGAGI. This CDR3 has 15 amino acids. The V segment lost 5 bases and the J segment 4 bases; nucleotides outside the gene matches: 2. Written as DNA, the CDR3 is TGTGCCAGCAGTCGACTAGCGGGAGTCACCGGGGAGCTGTTTTTT. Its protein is CASSRLAGVTGELFF.

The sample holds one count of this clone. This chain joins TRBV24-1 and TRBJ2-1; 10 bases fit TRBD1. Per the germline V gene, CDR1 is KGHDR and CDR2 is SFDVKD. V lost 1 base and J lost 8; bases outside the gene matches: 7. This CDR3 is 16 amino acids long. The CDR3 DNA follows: TGTGCCACCAGTGATTTTAGGGACAGGGGTGAGGATGAGCAGTTCTTC. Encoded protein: CATSDFRDRGEDEQFF.

CDR3 sequence reads: CASSSPGPEAFF. The CDR3 DNA reads TGTGCCAGCAGTTCCCCAGGGCCTGAAGCTTTCTTT. The chain links TRBV6-5 to TRBJ1-1; D is possibly TRBD1 (5 bases). The CDR3 extends over 12 amino acids. Germline assignment: CDR1 MNHEY and CDR2 SVGAGI. Trimming pared 4 bases from V and 6 bases from J, leaving 9 bases between.

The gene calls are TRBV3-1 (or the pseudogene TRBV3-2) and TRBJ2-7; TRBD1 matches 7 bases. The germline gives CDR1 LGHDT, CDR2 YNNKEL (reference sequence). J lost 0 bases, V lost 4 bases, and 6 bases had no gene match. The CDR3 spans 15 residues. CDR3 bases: TGTGCCAGCAGCCGACCAGGGGGACACTCCTACGAGCAGTACTTC. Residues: CASSRPGGHSYEQYF.

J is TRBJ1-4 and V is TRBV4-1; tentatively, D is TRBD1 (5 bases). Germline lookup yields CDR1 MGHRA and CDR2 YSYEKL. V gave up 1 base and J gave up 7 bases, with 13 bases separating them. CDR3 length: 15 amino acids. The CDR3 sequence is CASSQVGQGGEKLFF. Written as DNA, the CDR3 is TGCGCCAGCAGCCAAGTAGGGCAGGGAGGTGAAAAACTGTTTTTT.

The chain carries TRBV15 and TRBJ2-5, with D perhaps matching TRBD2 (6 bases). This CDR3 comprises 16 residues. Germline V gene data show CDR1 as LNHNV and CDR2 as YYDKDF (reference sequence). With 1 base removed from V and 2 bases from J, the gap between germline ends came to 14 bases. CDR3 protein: CATSRVAGPRQETQYF. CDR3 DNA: TGTGCCACCAGCAGAGTTGCGGGACCCCGACAAGAGACCCAGTACTTC. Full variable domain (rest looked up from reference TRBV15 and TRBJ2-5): DAMVIQNPRYQVTQFGKPVTLSCSQTLNHNVMYWYQQKSSQAPKLLFHYYDKDFNNEADTPDNFQSRRPNTSFCFLDIRSPGLGDTAMYLCATSRVAGPRQETQYFGPGTRLLVL.

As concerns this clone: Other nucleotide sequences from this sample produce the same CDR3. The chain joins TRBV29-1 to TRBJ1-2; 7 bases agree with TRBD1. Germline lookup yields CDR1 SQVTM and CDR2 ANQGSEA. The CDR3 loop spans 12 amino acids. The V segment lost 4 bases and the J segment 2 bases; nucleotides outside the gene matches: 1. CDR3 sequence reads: CSVAGGNYGYTF. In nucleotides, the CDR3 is TGCAGCGTTGCAGGGGGGAACTATGGCTACACCTTC.

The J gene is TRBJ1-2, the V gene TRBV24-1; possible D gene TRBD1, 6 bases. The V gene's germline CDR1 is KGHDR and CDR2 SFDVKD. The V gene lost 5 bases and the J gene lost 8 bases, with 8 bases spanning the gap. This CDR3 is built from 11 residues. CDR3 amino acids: CATSGTGGYTF. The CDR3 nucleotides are TGTGCCACCAGTGGTACAGGGGGCTACACCTTC.

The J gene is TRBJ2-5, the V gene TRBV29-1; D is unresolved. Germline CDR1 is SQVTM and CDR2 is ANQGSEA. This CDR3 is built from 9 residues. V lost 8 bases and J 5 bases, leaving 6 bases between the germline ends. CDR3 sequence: CSPQETQYF. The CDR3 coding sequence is TGCAGCCCCCAGGAGACCCAGTACTTC.

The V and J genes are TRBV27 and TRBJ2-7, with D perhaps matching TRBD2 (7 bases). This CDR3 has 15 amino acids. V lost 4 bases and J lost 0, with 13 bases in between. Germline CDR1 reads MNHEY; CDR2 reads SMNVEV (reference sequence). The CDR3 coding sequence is TGTGCCAGCAGTTGGGCAGGGGAGGGCTCCTACGAGCAGTACTTC. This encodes CASSWAGEGSYEQYF.

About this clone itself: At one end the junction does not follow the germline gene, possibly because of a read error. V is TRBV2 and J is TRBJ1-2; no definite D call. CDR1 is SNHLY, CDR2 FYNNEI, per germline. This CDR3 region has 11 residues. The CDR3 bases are TGTGCCAGCAGTGATGAGGCAATCGCACTCTTC. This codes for CASSDEAIALF.

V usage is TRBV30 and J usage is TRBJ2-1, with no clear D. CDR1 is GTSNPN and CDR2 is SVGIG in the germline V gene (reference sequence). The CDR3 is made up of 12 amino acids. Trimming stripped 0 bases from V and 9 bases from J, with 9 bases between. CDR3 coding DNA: TGTGCCTGGAGTGTACTACGTGCTGAGCAGTTCTTC. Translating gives CAWSVLRAEQFF.

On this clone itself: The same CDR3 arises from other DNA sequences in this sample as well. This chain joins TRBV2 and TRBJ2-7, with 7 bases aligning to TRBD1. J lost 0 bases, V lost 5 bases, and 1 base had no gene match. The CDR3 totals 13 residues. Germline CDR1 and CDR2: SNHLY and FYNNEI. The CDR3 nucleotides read TGTGCCAGCAGTCGGACAGGCTCCTACGAGCAGTACTTC. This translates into CASSRTGSYEQYF. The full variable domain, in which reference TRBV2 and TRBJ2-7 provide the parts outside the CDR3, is EPEVTQTPSHQVTQMGQEVILRCVPISNHLYFYWYRQILGQKVEFLVSFYNNEISEKSEIFDDQFSVERPDGSNFTLKIRSTKLEDSAMYFCASSRTGSYEQYFGPGTRLTVT.

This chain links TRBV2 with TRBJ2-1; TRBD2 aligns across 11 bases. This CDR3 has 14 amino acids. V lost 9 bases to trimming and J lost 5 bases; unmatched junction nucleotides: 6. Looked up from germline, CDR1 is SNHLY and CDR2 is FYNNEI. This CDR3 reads CASWGLAANNEQFF. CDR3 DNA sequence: TGTGCCAGTTGGGGACTAGCGGCGAACAATGAGCAGTTCTTC.

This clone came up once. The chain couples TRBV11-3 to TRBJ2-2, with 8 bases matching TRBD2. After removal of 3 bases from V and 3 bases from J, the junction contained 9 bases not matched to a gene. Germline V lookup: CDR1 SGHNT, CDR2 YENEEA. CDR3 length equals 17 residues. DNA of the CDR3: TGTGCCAGCAGCTTCTGGGTAGCGGGGCAGGACACCGGGGAGCTGTTTTTT. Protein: CASSFWVAGQDTGELFF.

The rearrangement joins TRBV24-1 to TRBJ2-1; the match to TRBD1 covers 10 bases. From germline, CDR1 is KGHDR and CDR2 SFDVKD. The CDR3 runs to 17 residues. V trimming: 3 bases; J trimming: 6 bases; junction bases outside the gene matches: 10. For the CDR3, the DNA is TGTGCCACCAGTGATCGTCAGGACAGGGGGGCAGGCAATGAGCAGTTCTTC. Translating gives CATSDRQDRGAGNEQFF.

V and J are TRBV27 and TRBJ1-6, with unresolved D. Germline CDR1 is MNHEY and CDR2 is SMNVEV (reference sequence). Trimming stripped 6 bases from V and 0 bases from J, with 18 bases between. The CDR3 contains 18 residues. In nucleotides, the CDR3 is TGTGCCAGCAGGCCCTTGGGCTCCTCAAGCTCCTATAATTCACCCCTCCACTTT. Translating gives CASRPLGSSSSYNSPLHF.

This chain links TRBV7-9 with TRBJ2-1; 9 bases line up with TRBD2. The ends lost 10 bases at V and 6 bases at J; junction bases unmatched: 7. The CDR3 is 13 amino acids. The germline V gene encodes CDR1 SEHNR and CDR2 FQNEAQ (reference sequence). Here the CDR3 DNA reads TGTGCCACCACGGGACTAGCATTCAATGAGCAGTTCTTC. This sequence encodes CATTGLAFNEQFF.

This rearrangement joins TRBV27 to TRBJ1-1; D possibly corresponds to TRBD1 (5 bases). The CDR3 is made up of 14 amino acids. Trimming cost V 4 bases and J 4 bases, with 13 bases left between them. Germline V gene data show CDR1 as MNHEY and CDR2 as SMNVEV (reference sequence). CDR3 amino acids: CASSYGQGGTEAFF. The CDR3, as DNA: TGTGCCAGCAGTTACGGTCAGGGTGGCACTGAAGCTTTCTTT.

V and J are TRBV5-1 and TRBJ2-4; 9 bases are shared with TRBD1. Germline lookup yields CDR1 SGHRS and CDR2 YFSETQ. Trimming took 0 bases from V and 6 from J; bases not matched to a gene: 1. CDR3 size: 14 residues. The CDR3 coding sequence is TGCGCCAGCAGCTTGGGACAGGGGGGAAACATTCAGTACTTC. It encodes CASSLGQGGNIQYF.

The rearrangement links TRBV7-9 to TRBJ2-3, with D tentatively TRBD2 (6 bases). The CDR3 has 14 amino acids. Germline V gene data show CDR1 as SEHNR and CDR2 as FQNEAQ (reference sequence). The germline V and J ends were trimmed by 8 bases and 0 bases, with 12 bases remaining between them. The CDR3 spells CASGLEGSTDTQYF. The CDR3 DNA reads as TGTGCCAGCGGGCTGGAGGGTAGCACAGATACGCAGTATTTT.

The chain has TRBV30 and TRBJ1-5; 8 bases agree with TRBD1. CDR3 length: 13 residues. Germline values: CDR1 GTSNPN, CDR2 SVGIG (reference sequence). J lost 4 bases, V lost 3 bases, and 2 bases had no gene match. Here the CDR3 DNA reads TGTGCCTGGAGACAGGGGGTGAATCAGCCCCAGCATTTT. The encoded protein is CAWRQGVNQPQHF.

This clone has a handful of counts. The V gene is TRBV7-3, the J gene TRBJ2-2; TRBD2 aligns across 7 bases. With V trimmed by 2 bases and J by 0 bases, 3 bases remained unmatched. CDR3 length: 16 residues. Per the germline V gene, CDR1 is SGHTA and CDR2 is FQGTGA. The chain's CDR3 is CASSLWLAANTGELFF. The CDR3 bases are TGTGCCAGCAGCTTATGGCTAGCGGCGAACACCGGGGAGCTGTTTTTT.

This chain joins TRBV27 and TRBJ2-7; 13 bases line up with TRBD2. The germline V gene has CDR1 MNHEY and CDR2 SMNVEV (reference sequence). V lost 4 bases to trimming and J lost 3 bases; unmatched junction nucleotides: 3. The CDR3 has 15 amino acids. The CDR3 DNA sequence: TGTGCCAGCAGTTCCCGACTAGCGGGGGGCTACGAGCAGTACTTC. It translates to CASSSRLAGGYEQYF.

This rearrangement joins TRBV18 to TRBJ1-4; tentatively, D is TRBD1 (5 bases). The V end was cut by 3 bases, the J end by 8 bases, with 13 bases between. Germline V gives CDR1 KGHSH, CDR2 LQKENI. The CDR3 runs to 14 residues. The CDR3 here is CASSPGRGREKLFF. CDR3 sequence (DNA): TGTGCCAGCTCACCCGGAAGGGGTCGAGAAAAACTGTTTTTT. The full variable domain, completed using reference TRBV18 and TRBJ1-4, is NAGVMQNPRHLVRRRGQEARLRCSPMKGHSHVYWYRQLPEEGLKFMVYLQKENIIDESGMPKERFSAEFPKEGPSILRIQQVVRGDSAAYFCASSPGRGREKLFFGSGTQLSVL.